This T cell receptor (beta chain) stems from a study of CD8 T cells in ankylosing spondylitis. TCRdb called the 5' RACE reads again in MiXCR, with one record for every CDR3 protein. Seen here are 200,000 or so distinct CDR3 sequences, over 10% observed once, and the top ten hold about 11%. This CDR3 contains 17 residues. Germline V gives CDR1 LGHDT, CDR2 YNNKEL (reference sequence). Trimming shortened V by 0 bases and J by 4 bases, and 17 bases separated the two germline ends. A few counts support this clonotype. The gene calls are TRBV3-1 and TRBJ2-3; maybe TRBD2 (5 bases). The sequencing input was blood, either unsorted or a sorted T cell fraction (not recorded which). This receptor was taken from a female donor with ankylosing spondylitis or in good health (not recorded which). The CDR3 here is CASSQDRRLPGSDTQYF. CDR3 DNA: TGTGCCAGCAGCCAAGATCGCCGTCTACCGGGATCAGATACGCAGTATTTT.